What follows are 7 T cell receptor beta chains derived from one specimen sequenced in a study of cytomegalovirus exposure and HLA in healthy donors. Measured with immunoSEQ multiplex PCR; TCRdb has only the in-frame clones, and not every one. The sample has a few hundred thousand clones, over 80% seen once; the top ten hold over 12%. What was sequenced was PBMCs. These receptors came from a woman under 40 in good health and CMV-seropositive.

This clone occurred a few times. The V gene is TRBV5-1, the J gene TRBJ1-3, with TRBD1 matching over 11 bases. The V gene end was trimmed by 1 base and the J gene end by 4 bases; junction bases not matched to a gene: 10. Germline assignment: CDR1 SGHRS and CDR2 YFSETQ. This CDR3 contains 18 residues. The CDR3 DNA is TGCGCCAGCAGCTTGCAGGACAGGGGGCAAGCGGGGGGAAACACCATATATTTT. Its translation: CASSLQDRGQAGGNTIYF.

This chain uses TRBV20-1 with TRBJ2-1, with D uncertain. Germline V CDR1 and CDR2: DFQATT, SNEGSKA (reference sequence). Trimming removed 2 bases from V and 10 bases from J, with 9 bases in between. This CDR3 region has 11 residues. The CDR3 coding sequence is TGCAGTGCTAGATGGGGTCCCGAGCAGTTCTTC. This sequence encodes CSARWGPEQFF.

The chain employs TRBV30 and TRBJ1-2, with a tentative D call TRBD1 (6 bases). V lost 1 base to trimming and J lost 3 bases, with 15 bases between them. The CDR3 is 15 amino acids. CDR1 and CDR2 from the germline V gene are GTSNPN and SVGIG (reference sequence). CDR3 bases: TGTGCCTGGAGTGCCGCCGACAGGCCAGACTATGGCTACACCTTC. Its translation is CAWSAADRPDYGYTF.

As concerns this clone: The identical CDR3 is also encoded by other nucleotide sequences in the sample. V is TRBV30 and J is TRBJ1-5, with D hard to call. There are 13 residues in the CDR3. V lost 3 bases, J lost 0 bases, and 6 bases lay in between. Germline CDR1 is GTSNPN and CDR2 is SVGIG (reference sequence). The CDR3 here is CAWSLHSNQPQHF. CDR3 sequence (DNA): TGTGCCTGGAGCTTACATAGCAATCAGCCCCAGCATTTT.

This clone was seen only once. J is TRBJ2-7 and V is TRBV15; tentative D call: TRBD1 (5 bases). V gave up 0 bases and J gave up 2 bases, with 11 bases separating them. The CDR3 is made up of 15 amino acids. In germline, CDR1 is LNHNV, CDR2 YYDKDF (reference sequence). The CDR3 nucleotides read TGTGCCACCAGCAGAGATAACAGGAGCCCCTACGAGCAGTACTTC. It encodes CATSRDNRSPYEQYF.

This rearrangement joins TRBV4-1 to TRBJ1-2, with a tentative D call TRBD1 (6 bases). The CDR3 extends over 15 amino acids. V shed 1 base and J shed 3 bases, with 12 bases lying between them. CDR1 is MGHRA, CDR2 YSYEKL, per germline. The CDR3 DNA sequence: TGCGCCAGCAGCCAAGTATCGGACAGTGACTATGGCTACACCTTC. This encodes CASSQVSDSDYGYTF.

CDR3 region: CASSELRHTEAFF. CDR3 DNA sequence: TGTGCCAGCAGTGAGCTCAGGCACACTGAAGCTTTCTTT. The J gene is TRBJ1-1, the V gene TRBV6-1; D is unclear. Germline CDR1 and CDR2: MNHNS and SASEGT. This CDR3 spans 13 amino acids. The V gene lost 3 bases and the J gene lost 3 bases, with 8 bases spanning the gap.